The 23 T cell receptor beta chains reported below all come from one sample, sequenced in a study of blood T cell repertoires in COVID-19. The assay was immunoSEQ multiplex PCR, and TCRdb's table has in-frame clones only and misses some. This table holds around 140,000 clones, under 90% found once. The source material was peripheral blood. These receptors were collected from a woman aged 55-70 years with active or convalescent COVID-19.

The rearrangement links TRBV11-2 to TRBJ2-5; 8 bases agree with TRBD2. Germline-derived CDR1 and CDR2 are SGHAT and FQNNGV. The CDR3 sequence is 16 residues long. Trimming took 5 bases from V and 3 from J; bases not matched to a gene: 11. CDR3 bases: TGTGCCAGCAGCCGTTATGGCGGGGGGAACAAAGAGACCCAGTACTTC. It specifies CASSRYGGGNKETQYF.

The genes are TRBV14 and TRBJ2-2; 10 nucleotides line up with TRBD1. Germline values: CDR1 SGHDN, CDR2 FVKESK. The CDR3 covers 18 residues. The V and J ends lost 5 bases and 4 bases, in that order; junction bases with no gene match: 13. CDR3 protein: CASSSLTGGAPGTGELFF. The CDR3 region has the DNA TGTGCCAGCAGCTCTTTGACAGGGGGCGCCCCAGGCACCGGGGAGCTGTTTTTT.

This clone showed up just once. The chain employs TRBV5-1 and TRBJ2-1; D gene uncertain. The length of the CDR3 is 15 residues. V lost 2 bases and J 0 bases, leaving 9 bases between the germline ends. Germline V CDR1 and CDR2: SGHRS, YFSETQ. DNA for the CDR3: TGCGCCAGCAGCTTACAGTTCCCCTCCTACAATGAGCAGTTCTTC. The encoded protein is CASSLQFPSYNEQFF.

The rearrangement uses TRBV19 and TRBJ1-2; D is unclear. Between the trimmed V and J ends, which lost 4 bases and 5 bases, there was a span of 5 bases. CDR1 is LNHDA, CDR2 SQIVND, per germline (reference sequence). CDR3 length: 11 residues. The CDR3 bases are TGTGCCAGTAGTAATCGGTATGGCTACACCTTC. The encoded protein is CASSNRYGYTF.

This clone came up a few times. The CDR3 DNA sequence: TGTGCCAGCAGCCCGACTAGCGGGAGGGCCACCGGGGAGCTGTTTTTT. Its protein product is CASSPTSGRATGELFF. The chain couples TRBV7-2 to TRBJ2-2, with 14 bases matching TRBD2. This CDR3 has 16 residues. V lost 5 bases to trimming and J lost 4 bases; unmatched junction nucleotides: 3. The germline CDR1 and CDR2 sequences are SGHTA and FQGNSA.

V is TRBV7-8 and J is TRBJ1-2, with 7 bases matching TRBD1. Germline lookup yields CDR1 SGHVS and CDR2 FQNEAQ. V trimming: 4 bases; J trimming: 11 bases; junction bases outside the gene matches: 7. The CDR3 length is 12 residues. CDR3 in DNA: TGTGCCAGCAGCTGGCGGGACAGTGGTTACACCTTC. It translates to CASSWRDSGYTF.

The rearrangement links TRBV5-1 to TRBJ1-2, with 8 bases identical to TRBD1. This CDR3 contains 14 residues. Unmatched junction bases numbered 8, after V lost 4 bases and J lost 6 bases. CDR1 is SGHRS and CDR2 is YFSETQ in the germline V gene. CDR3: CASSPLQGGNGYTF. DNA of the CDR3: TGCGCCAGCAGCCCGCTACAGGGGGGGAATGGCTACACCTTC. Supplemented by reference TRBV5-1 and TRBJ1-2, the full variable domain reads KAGVTQTPRYLIKTRGQQVTLSCSPISGHRSVSWYQQTPGQGLQFLFEYFSETQRNKGNFPGRFSGRQFSNSRSEMNVSTLELGDSALYLCASSPLQGGNGYTFGSGTRLTVV.

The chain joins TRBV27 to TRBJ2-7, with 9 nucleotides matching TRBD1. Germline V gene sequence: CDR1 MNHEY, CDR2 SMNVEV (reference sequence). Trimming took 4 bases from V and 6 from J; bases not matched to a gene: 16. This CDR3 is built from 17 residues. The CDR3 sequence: CASSSYSTGGSTGEQYF. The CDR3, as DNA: TGTGCCAGCAGTTCCTATTCTACAGGGGGCTCGACGGGCGAGCAGTACTTC.

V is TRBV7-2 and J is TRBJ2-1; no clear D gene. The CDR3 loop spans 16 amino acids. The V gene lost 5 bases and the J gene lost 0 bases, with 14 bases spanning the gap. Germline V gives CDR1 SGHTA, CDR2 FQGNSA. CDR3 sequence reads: CASSVNQLSSYNEQFF. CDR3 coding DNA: TGTGCCAGCAGCGTTAACCAACTAAGCTCCTACAATGAGCAGTTCTTC.

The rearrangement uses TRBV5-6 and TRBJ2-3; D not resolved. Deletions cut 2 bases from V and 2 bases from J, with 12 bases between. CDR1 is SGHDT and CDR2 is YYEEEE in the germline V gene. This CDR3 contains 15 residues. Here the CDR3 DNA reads TGTGCCAGCAGCTTTTCGCAGGAATACACAGATACGCAGTATTTT. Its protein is CASSFSQEYTDTQYF. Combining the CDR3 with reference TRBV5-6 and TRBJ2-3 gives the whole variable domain DAGVTQSPTHLIKTRGQQVTLRCSPKSGHDTVSWYQQALGQGPQFIFQYYEEEERQRGNFPDRFSGHQFPNYSSELNVNALLLGDSALYLCASSFSQEYTDTQYFGPGTRLTVL.

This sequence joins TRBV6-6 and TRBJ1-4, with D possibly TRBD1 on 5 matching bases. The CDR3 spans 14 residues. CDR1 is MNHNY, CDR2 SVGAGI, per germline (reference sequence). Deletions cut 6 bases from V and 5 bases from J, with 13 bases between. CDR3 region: CASSPGQSNEKLFF. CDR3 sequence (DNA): TGTGCCAGCAGCCCCGGACAATCAAATGAAAAACTGTTTTTT.

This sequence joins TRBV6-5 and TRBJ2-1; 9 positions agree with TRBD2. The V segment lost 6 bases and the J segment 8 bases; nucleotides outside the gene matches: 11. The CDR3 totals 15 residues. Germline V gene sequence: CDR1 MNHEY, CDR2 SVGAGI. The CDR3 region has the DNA TGTGCCAGCAGAGGTAGCTTACAGCGGGGGGATGAGCAGTTCTTC. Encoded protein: CASRGSLQRGDEQFF.

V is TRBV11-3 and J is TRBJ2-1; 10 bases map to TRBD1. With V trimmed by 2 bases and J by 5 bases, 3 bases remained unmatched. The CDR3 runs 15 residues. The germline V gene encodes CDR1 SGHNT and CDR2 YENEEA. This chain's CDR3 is CASSLFGQGDNEQFF. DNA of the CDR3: TGTGCCAGCAGCTTATTCGGACAGGGGGACAATGAGCAGTTCTTC. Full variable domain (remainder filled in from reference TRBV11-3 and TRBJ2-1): EAGVVQSPRYKIIEKKQPVAFWCNPISGHNTLYWYLQNLGQGPELLIRYENEEAVDDSQLPKDRFSAERLKGVDSTLKIQPAELGDSAVYLCASSLFGQGDNEQFFGPGTRLTVL.

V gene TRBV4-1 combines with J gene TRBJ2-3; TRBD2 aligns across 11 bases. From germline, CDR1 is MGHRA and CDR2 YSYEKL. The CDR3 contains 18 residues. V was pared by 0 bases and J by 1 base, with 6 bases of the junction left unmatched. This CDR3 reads CASSQDPTLAGGTDTQYF. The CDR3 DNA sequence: TGCGCCAGCAGCCAAGACCCCACACTAGCGGGGGGCACAGATACGCAGTATTTT.

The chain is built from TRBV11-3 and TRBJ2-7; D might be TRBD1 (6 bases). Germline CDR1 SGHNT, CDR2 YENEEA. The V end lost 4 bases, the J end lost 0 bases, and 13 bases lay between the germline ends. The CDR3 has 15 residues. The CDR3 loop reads CASSSGTSPSYEQYF. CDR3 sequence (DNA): TGTGCCAGCAGCTCTGGGACATCCCCCTCCTACGAGCAGTACTTC. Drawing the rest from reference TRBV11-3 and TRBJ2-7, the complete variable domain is EAGVVQSPRYKIIEKKQPVAFWCNPISGHNTLYWYLQNLGQGPELLIRYENEEAVDDSQLPKDRFSAERLKGVDSTLKIQPAELGDSAVYLCASSSGTSPSYEQYFGPGTRLTVT.

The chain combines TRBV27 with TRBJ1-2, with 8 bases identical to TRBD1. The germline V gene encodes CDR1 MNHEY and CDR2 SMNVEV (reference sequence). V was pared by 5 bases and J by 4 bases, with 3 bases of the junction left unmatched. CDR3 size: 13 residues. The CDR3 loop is CASSLTGGYGYTF. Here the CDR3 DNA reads TGTGCCAGCAGTCTAACAGGGGGCTATGGCTACACCTTC.

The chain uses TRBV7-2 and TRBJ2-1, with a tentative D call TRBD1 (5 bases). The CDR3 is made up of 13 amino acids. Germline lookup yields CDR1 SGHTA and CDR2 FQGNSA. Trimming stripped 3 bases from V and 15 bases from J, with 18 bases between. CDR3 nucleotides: TGTGCCAGCAGCTTTACAGGCGTGGTCTTACGGTTCTTC. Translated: CASSFTGVVLRFF.

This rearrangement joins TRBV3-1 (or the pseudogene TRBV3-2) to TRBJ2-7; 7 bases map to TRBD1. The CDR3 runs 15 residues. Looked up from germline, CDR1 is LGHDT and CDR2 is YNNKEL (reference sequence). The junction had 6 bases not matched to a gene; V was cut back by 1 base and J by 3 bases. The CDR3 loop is CASSQGRQGSYEQYF. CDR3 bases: TGTGCCAGCAGCCAAGGCCGACAGGGAAGCTACGAGCAGTACTTC.

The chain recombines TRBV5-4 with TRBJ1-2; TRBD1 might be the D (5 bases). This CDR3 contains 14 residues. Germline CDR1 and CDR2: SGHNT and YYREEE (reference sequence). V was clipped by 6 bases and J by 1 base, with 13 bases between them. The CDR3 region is CASTPRGFNYGYTF. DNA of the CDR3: TGTGCCAGCACCCCAAGGGGTTTTAACTATGGCTACACCTTC.

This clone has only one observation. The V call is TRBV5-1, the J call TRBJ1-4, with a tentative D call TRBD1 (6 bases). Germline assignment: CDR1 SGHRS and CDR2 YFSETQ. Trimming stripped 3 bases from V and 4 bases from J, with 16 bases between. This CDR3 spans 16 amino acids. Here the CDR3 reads CASSSDVGASNEKLFF. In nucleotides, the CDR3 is TGCGCCAGCAGCTCGGACGTGGGGGCTAGTAATGAAAAACTGTTTTTT. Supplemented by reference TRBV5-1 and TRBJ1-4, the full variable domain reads KAGVTQTPRYLIKTRGQQVTLSCSPISGHRSVSWYQQTPGQGLQFLFEYFSETQRNKGNFPGRFSGRQFSNSRSEMNVSTLELGDSALYLCASSSDVGASNEKLFFGSGTQLSVL.

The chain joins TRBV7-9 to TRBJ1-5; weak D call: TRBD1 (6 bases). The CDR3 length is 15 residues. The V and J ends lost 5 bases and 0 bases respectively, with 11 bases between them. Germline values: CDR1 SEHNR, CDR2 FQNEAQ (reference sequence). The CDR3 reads CASSAQGYSNQPQHF. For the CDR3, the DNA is TGTGCCAGCAGCGCACAGGGCTATAGCAATCAGCCCCAGCATTTT.

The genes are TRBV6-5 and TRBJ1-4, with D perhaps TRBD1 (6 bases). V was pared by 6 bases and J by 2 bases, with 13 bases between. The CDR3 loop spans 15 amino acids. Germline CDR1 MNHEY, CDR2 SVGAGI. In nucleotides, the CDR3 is TGTGCCAGCAGCAGGGGCACAGGGACTAATGAAAAACTGTTTTTT. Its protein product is CASSRGTGTNEKLFF.

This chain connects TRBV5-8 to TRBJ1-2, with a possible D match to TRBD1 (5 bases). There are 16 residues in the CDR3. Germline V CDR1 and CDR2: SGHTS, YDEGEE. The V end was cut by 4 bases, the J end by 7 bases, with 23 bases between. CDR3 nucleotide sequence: TGTGCCAGCAGCCACCCTCCCAGGGCATTGACGACTGGCTACACCTTC. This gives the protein CASSHPPRALTTGYTF.